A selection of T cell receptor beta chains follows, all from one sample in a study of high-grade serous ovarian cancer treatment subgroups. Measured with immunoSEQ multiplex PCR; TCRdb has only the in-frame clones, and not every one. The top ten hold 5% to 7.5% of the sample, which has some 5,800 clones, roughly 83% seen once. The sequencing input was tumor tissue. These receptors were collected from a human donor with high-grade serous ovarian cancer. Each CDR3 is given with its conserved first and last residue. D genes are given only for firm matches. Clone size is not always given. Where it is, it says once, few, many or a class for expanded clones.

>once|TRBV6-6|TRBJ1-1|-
CASSFPTDEAFF
TGTGCCAGCAGCTTCCCCACCGATGAAGCTTTCTTT
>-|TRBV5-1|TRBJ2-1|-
CASSWRQGDYNEQFF
TGCGCCAGCAGCTGGAGGCAGGGAGACTACAATGAGCAGTTCTTC
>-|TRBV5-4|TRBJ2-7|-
CASSSSDSSYEQYF
TGTGCCAGCAGCTCCTCGGACAGCTCCTACGAGCAGTACTTC
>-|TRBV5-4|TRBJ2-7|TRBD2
CASSYLAGGPYEQYF
TGTGCCAGCAGCTACTTAGCGGGGGGGCCCTACGAGCAGTACTTC
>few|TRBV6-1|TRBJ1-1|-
CASSDGVNTEAFF
TGTGCCAGCAGTGATGGGGTGAACACTGAAGCTTTCTTT
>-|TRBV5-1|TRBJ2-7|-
CASSLAAGASYEQYF
TGCGCCAGCAGCTTGGCAGCAGGGGCGAGCTACGAGCAGTACTTC
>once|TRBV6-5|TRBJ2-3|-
CASSYSLGNTQYF
TGTGCCAGCAGTTACTCGTTGGGTAATACGCAGTATTTT
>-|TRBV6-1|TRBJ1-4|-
CASSLREKLFF
TGTGCCAGCAGTCTGCGGGAAAAACTGTTTTTT
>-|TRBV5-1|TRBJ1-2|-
CASSLESPNYGYTF
TGCGCCAGCAGCTTGGAAAGCCCCAACTATGGCTACACCTTC
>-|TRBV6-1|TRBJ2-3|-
CASSESFTTDTQYF
TGTGCCAGCAGTGAGAGCTTTACTACAGATACGCAGTATTTT
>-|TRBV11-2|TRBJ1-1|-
CASSLGLGVGTEAFF
TGTGCCAGCAGCTTAGGGCTCGGAGTTGGCACTGAAGCTTTCTTT
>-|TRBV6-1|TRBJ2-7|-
CASSEARTGTYEQYF
TGTGCCAGCAGTGAAGCGAGGACTGGAACCTACGAGCAGTACTTC
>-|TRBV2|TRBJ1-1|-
CASTLANTEAFF
TGTGCCAGCACGCTGGCGAACACTGAAGCTTTCTTT
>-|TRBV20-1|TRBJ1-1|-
CSAIDRTEAFF
TGCAGTGCTATAGACAGGACTGAAGCTTTCTTT
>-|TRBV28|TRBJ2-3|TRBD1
CASSLPLTGGGDTQYF
TGTGCCAGCAGTCTACCCCTGACAGGGGGCGGGGATACGCAGTATTTT
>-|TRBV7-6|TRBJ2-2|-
CASSLVVTTNTGELFF
TGTGCCAGCAGCTTAGTGGTGACTACCAACACCGGGGAGCTGTTTTTT
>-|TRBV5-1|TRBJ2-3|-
CASSSGTPSTDTQYF
TGCGCCAGCAGTTCCGGGACTCCTAGCACAGATACGCAGTATTTT
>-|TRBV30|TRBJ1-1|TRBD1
CAWIDRGTEAFF
TGTGCCTGGATTGACAGGGGCACTGAAGCTTTCTTT
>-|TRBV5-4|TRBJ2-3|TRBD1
CASSSGDRESTDTQYF
TGTGCCAGCAGCTCCGGGGACAGGGAATCCACAGATACGCAGTATTTT
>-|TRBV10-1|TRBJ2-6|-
CASSGGSGANVLTF
TGCGCCAGCAGTGGGGGCTCTGGGGCCAACGTCCTGACTTTC
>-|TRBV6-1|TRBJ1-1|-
CASSELRGLTEAFF
TGTGCCAGCAGTGAATTAAGGGGTCTCACTGAAGCTTTCTTT
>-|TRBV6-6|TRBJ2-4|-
CASSSLWVAKNIQYF
TGTGCCAGCAGTTCCCTCTGGGTAGCCAAAAACATTCAGTACTTC
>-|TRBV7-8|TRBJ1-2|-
CASSRTAIYGYTF
TGTGCCAGCAGCCGGACGGCTATCTATGGCTACACCTTC
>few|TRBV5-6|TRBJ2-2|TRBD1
CASSWGTTGETGELFF
TGTGCCAGCAGCTGGGGGACGACAGGGGAAACCGGGGAGCTGTTTTTT
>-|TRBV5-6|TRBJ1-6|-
CASSLPQGPNSPLHF
TGTGCCAGCAGCTTGCCCCAGGGTCCTAATTCACCCCTCCACTTT
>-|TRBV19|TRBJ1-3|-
CASSPRGKENTIYF
TGTGCCAGTAGTCCCCGTGGAAAAGAGAACACCATATATTTT
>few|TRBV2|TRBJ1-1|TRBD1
CASTRGQENTEAFF
TGTGCCAGCACTAGAGGACAGGAAAACACTGAAGCTTTCTTT
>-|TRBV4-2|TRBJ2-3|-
CASSQAGKGTDTQYF
TGTGCCAGCAGCCAAGCAGGGAAAGGCACAGATACGCAGTATTTT
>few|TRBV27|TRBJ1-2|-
CASSLGEGGYGYTF
TGTGCCAGCAGTTTAGGGGAGGGGGGCTATGGCTACACCTTC
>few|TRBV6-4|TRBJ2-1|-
CASSDSIEGGHEQFF
TGTGCCAGCAGTGACTCGATTGAAGGGGGGCATGAGCAGTTCTTC
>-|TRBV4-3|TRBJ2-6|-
CVSSQVGTGANVLTF
TGCGTCAGCAGCCAAGTGGGGACAGGGGCCAACGTCCTGACTTTC
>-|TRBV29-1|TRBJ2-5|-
CSVDQQETQYF
TGCAGCGTCGACCAACAAGAGACCCAGTACTTC
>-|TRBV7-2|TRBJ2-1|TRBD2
CASSSGLAVNEQFF
TGTGCCAGCAGCTCGGGACTAGCGGTCAATGAGCAGTTCTTC
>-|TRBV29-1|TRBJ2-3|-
CSVWGRRPATDTQYF
TGCAGCGTTTGGGGCCGTCGGCCGGCCACAGATACGCAGTATTTT
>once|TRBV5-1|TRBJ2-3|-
CASSIGTETDTQYF
TGCGCCAGCAGCATCGGAACAGAAACAGATACGCAGTATTTT
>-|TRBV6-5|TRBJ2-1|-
CASMAGYNEQFF
TGTGCCAGCATGGCGGGCTACAATGAGCAGTTCTTC
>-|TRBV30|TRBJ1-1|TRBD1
CAWSRDRLTEAFF
TGTGCCTGGAGCCGGGACAGGCTCACTGAAGCTTTCTTT
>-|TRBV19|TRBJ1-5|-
CASSLGTSTGGNQPQHF
TGTGCCAGTAGTCTAGGGACGAGTACGGGGGGCAATCAGCCCCAGCATTTT
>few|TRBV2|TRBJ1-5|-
CASSERQANQPQHF
TGTGCCAGCAGTGAACGGCAGGCCAATCAGCCCCAGCATTTT
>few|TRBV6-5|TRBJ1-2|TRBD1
CASRTGGLGYTF
TGTGCCAGCCGAACAGGGGGGCTTGGCTACACCTTC
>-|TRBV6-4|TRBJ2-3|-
CASSDRASTDTQYF
TGTGCCAGCAGTGACAGGGCTAGCACAGATACGCAGTATTTT
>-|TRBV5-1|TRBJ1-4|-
CASSLTGQGEKLFF
TGCGCCAGCAGCTTGACAGGGCAAGGTGAAAAACTGTTTTTT